Included here is one T cell receptor (beta chain) sequence, with context. Its specificity is not known. A read error may explain this, as a much larger clone is one base away. The sample originates from a study of blood T cells in healthy people across ages. Study-level points and caveats: Donor CMV infection status was unknown, possibly confounding age-related changes in expanded clonotypes.

Germline V gene data show CDR1 as LGHNA and CDR2 as YNFKEQ. The CDR3 length is 14 residues. A second PCR, run for about 7 to 11 cycles, used a sample-barcoded 5' primer plus a J-beta primer mix. TCRdb used MiXCR to reprocess the 5' RACE reads, holding one entry per CDR3 protein. The sample records approximately 1,000,000 distinct CDR3 sequences, 40% to 50% being singletons. The chain is built from TRBV4-2 and TRBJ2-5; TRBD2 might be the D (7 bases). The assigned J gene may be wrong: the sequence end matches TRBJ2-7 better. This TCR was recovered from a woman aged 60-75 years in good health. The source material was blood. The CDR3 bases are TGTGCCAGCAGCCAAGATCGGGGGGCCCACGAGCAGTACTTC. Amino acid sequence: CASSQDRGAHEQYF.